Given below is one T cell receptor beta chain in context. What this receptor recognizes is not known. At one of its ends the junction is not consistent with the germline gene, which may arise from a read error. Measured from the cysteine to the phenylalanine, the CDR3 is 14 residues long. Of all the DNA, just the CDR3 is kept, 42 bases in frame from base 1. CDR1 and CDR2 (SNHLY, FYNNEI) derive from the germline V gene. The source of the sample is a study of cytomegalovirus exposure and HLA in healthy donors (dated by TCRdb to the late 2010s). About the full investigation: An earlier analysis of some 550 of the donors reported approximately 300 Gb of sequence data and 117 million unique TCR beta sequences from some 180 million T cells. In a later genetic analysis, genome-wide SNP genotypes for about 55% of the roughly 700 donors were used, and that subset was treated as a discovery cohort. Donor age, sex, ethnicity and CMV serostatus were collected together with the repertoire data. Typing coverage varied by locus: about 629-640 donors for A, B, C, DRB1 and DQB1; 522 for DQA1; over 600 for DPA1; about 450 for DPB1. The study aimed to test whether signatures of past pathogen exposure could be identified by cataloging public T cell receptors. Several DR-DQ haplotypes were handled as single units for association and clustering, since linkage in the cohort was strong. The study combined high-throughput TCR immunosequencing, statistical association of individual TCRs with disease status, and machine learning to predict cytomegalovirus infection status. Of the 398 genotyped donors, approximately 83% fell in the genetic ancestry cluster associated with self-reported Caucasian donors. An earlier analysis of about 600 of the donors used high-throughput TCR beta sequencing to judge whether each TCR beta V gene segment behaved as functional or pseudogenic. In a later analysis, previously published TCR beta repertoires from about 640 donors were re-analyzed and high-resolution HLA genotyping was added so that TCR occurrence patterns could be studied. Among 398 genotyped donors of the cohort, an average of around 220,000 unique TCR beta nucleotide sequences was sequenced per donor, of which about 18% were non-productive. Along with the approximately 700-subject first cohort, a separate validation cohort of over 90 different subjects was used. About 300 gigabases of sequencing data and approximately 80 million unique TCR sequences were included in an early release covering about 600 HLA-typed donors. Rather than drawing on any new phenotypic data, the later analysis identified candidate immune exposures from TCR beta sequences and the way those sequences occurred across donors. The study used immunosequencing to profile the T cell repertoires of around 600 subjects and linked those repertoires to cytomegalovirus serostatus. Class I and class II HLA loci were covered by the typing at four-digit resolution. All discovery cohort repertoires had been generated on a single sequencing platform.

Receptors were amplified or captured by the immunoSEQ multiplex PCR assay. A mixture of 60 forward primers for TCR Vbeta segments and 13 reverse primers for TCR Jbeta segments was used in the multiplex PCR. Amplification of the CDR3 region of rearranged TCR beta genes was performed with a multiplex PCR assay on genomic DNA. The amplified TCR beta libraries were sequenced on the Illumina HiSeq System as 87-base-pair reads. Turning to the authors' computational methods: In a later analysis, some 80 million unique TCR beta chains were counted across the approximately 620 repertoires, and approximately 11 million of these chains were shared by at least two donors. A nearest-neighbor algorithm error-corrected the raw reads and collapsed the reads into unique sequences, merging closely related sequences to remove PCR and sequencing errors. To assign V, D and J gene segments, CDR3 sequences were aligned to IMGT reference sequences. For a sequence to be retained, a match of at least six nucleotides was required to both a V gene segment and a J gene segment. Rearrangements were called productive when the CDR3 lacked stop codons and stayed in frame with V and J; all others were non-productive. CDR3 was defined by IMGT convention, running from the second conserved V-encoded cysteine to the conserved J-encoded phenylalanine. The earlier analysis of a few hundred of the donors excluded any sequence lacking an unambiguous match to a single V gene segment. In an earlier analysis of several hundred of the donors, V segments were called functional above 56.7% productive rearrangements and were called segregating when the between-donor standard deviation exceeded 5%. A statistical classification framework was built to diagnose cytomegalovirus status from the catalog of TCR beta chain sequences. In a later analysis, V and J genes were assigned by comparing TCR nucleotide sequences against IMGT/GENE-DB human TR gene sequences. In a later analysis, CDR3 sequences and most-parsimonious VDJ recombination scenarios were assigned using the TCRdist pipeline. In a later analysis, each TCR beta chain was defined by its CDR3 amino acid sequence together with its V-gene family, and reads lacking a unique V-gene family were excluded. To address suspected cross-contamination and a sequencing artifact, a later analysis removed a few hundred highly shared, low-generation-probability nucleotide sequences. A later analysis calculated a clonal expansion index for each public chain from normalized within-repertoire ranks of inferred template counts. In a later analysis, generation probabilities were computed with a VDJ recombination model fitted to out-of-frame rearrangements, and the resulting probabilities were checked against IGoR. In a later analysis, TCR-TCR, TCR-HLA and TCR-CMV co-occurrence was scored with hypergeometric tests, and a repertoire-size bias correction was applied to TCR pairs. To estimate false discovery rates, a later analysis permuted the HLA or CMV assignments 20 times. A later analysis grouped co-occurring TCRs with DBSCAN, adding TCRdist sequence similarity when clustering within HLA-allele-positive subsets. Repertoires with fewer than 30,000 or more than 120,000 public chains were left out of co-occurrence clustering, as were four to six repertoires with anomalous nucleotide sharing. This is the immuneACCESS table as TCRdb keeps it, with only in-frame sequences that have V and J called. A part of the clones is gone; compared with another copy, unresolved V genes explain less than half, and the rest is unexplained. V and J calls and clone size are copied from that table; D and trimming were computed from the DNA. The sample profile shows approximately 190,000 clones; 84% of them were found once. The ten largest clones represent around 3% of the sample.

The paper's findings and limits, for the study overall: Sequencing depth was assumed to be roughly uniform across donors in the presence/absence analyses, though that assumption may not hold. According to a later analysis, most CMV-associated TCR beta chains appeared to be HLA-restricted, and the HLA associations seemed to be driven largely by CMV exposure. In a later analysis, some 18,000 TCR beta sequences were associated with specific HLA alleles at a false discovery rate of 0.05. In a later analysis, several top co-occurrence clusters were reported to appear linked to parvovirus B19, influenza, CMV and Epstein-Barr virus. In both the original and validation cohorts, the classifier was reported to diagnose cytomegalovirus status with high specificity and sensitivity. In a later genetic analysis, fewer N-insertions in productive TCRs were reported among donors in an Asian-associated ancestry cluster than the roughly 700-donor mean. Most TCR sequences were observed very rarely across donors, whereas some public TCRs were present in many individuals. In a later analysis, the rate of TCR association differed among HLA loci, with DRB1 alleles having the most associated TCRs and HLA-C alleles having the fewest. In an earlier analysis of more than 450 of the donors, most TCR beta V segments were observed in productive rearrangements about 90% or about 30% of the time, broadly matching IMGT annotations. The 87-base-pair reads could not distinguish some IMGT-functional V segments, including TRBV6-2 and TRBV6-3, so those segments were excluded. Approximately 16 rarely observed V segments, including chromosome 9 orphons, were excluded from the earlier analysis of several hundred of the donors because counts were too low. A further reported finding was that TCR beta sequences accurately predicted the HLA-A and HLA-B alleles for most subjects in the first cohort. Because some donors lacked HLA typing at each locus, the association tests relied only on the typed subset. A later analysis found that HLA-associated TCR beta chains were more clonally expanded and had lower generation probabilities than equally common non-associated chains. Linkage disequilibrium might explain the correlated functional status among segregating V segments, but an unknown experimental factor could not be ruled out. In the study, some 160 TCR beta chains were listed as associated with cytomegalovirus. The cohort was sequenced for TCR beta chains only, and without alpha or paired-chain data the features that could be detected were limited. For the cohort, immune exposure information was limited to CMV serostatus. The authors suggested that the approach could potentially be generalized to other disease states and immunological phenotypes. In vitro tests confirmed that a few of the cytomegalovirus-associated TCR beta chains recognize cytomegalovirus antigens. A cluster of highly shared sequence variants was judged likely to represent a technical artifact of the sequencing pipeline. Assigning TCR associations to individual alleles was difficult when HLA alleles, especially DR and DQ, strongly co-occurred. V-gene and J-gene trimming of TCR beta chains was associated with a missense DCLRE1C variant in a later genetic analysis, and the association was replicated in an independent cohort.

The cohort consisted of 650 to 700 healthy bone marrow donors. Cohort members were all nominally healthy when sampled, although unrecorded immune exposures were likely present. The donor was CMV seropositive and belonged to the group of some 290 seropositive cohort members. A peripheral blood sample was collected from each donor, and TCR beta sequencing was performed on peripheral blood mononuclear cells. Genomic DNA extraction from the blood cell samples was performed with the Qiagen DNeasy Blood Extraction Kit. The sample taken for sequencing was PBMCs. This receptor was obtained from a woman between 50 and 59 years old in good health and CMV-seropositive. The chain is assembled from TRBV2 and TRBJ2-7; TRBD1 is a possible D gene, resting on 6 matching bases. The nucleotide sequence is TGTGCCAGCAGTGAAGAGAGGGGGACATACGGGCAGTACTTC. Translated, it reads CASSEERGTYGQYF. With the rest looked up from the reference TRBV2 and TRBJ2-7 genes rather than sequenced, the full variable domain is EPEVTQTPSHQVTQMGQEVILRCVPISNHLYFYWYRQILGQKVEFLVSFYNNEISEKSEIFDDQFSVERPDGSNFTLKIRSTKLEDSAMYFCASSEERGTYGQYFGPGTRLTVT.